This T cell receptor beta chain is drawn from a study of T cell responses to AZD1222 COVID-19 vaccine. Study overall: Pooled together were second doses at about 4 or about 12 weeks.

Comment on this clone: Its antigen is not identified.

TCRdb keeps only in-frame clones here, not all; method: immunoSEQ multiplex PCR. Of 250,000 or so clones in the sample, 93% were seen once. Study results and limitations: Researchers took repertoire samples only after the peak T cell response had come. Spike-wide coverage was observed for vaccine-associated CD4 TCRs, with dominant responses at 160-218 and 743-854.

Sequences were derived from peripheral blood, sampled on day 0 of AZD1222 vaccination. This TCR came from an adult in good health.

In nucleotides, the CDR3 is TGTGCCACCAGCAGAACCAGACAGGGGGTAACCTACGAGCAGTACTTC. Translating gives CATSRTRQGVTYEQYF. The chain has TRBV15 and TRBJ2-7, with TRBD1 matching 9 bases. With V trimmed by 2 bases and J by 2 bases, 7 bases remained unmatched. The CDR3 is 16 amino acids. The germline V gene encodes CDR1 LNHNV and CDR2 YYDKDF (reference sequence).